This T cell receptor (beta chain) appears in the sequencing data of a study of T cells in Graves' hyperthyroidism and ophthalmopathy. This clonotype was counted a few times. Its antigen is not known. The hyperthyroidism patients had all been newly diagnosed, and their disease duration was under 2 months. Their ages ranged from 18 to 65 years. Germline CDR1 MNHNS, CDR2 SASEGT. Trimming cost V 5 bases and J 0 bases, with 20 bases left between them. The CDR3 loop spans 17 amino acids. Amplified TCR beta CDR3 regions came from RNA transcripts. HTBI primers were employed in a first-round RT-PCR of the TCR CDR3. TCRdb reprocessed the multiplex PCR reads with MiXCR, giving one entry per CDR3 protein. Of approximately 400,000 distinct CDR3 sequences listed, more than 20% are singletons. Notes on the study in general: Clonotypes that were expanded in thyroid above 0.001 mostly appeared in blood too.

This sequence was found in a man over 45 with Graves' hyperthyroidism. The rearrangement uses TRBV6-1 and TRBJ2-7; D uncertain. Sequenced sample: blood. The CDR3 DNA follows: TGTGCCAGCAGTCACTACTTACACAGCCCCCTCTCCTACGAGCAGTACTTC. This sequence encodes CASSHYLHSPLSYEQYF.